This TCR beta chain originates from a study of cytomegalovirus exposure and HLA in healthy donors. To note about this clone: Antigen unknown.

Sequencing used immunoSEQ multiplex PCR; TCRdb keeps in-frame clones, though not all of them. Here the sample spans about 160,000 clones, approximately 86% being singletons. Study-wide points: Cytomegalovirus association was assigned to more than 150 TCR beta chains.

Germline loops: CDR1 SGHRS, CDR2 YFSETQ. The length of the CDR3 is 15 residues. Trimming cost V 0 bases and J 2 bases; bases outside gene matches: 2. The clonotype originates from a woman younger than 35 in good health and CMV-seronegative. V usage is TRBV5-1 and J usage is TRBJ2-7, with 10 bases aligning to TRBD2. The sequenced sample consisted of PBMCs. DNA for the CDR3: TGCGCCAGCAGCTTGGCTACTAGCGGGGCCTACGAGCAGTACTTC. It yields the protein CASSLATSGAYEQYF. The full variable domain, in which reference TRBV5-1 and TRBJ2-7 provide the parts outside the CDR3, is KAGVTQTPRYLIKTRGQQVTLSCSPISGHRSVSWYQQTPGQGLQFLFEYFSETQRNKGNFPGRFSGRQFSNSRSEMNVSTLELGDSALYLCASSLATSGAYEQYFGPGTRLTVT.